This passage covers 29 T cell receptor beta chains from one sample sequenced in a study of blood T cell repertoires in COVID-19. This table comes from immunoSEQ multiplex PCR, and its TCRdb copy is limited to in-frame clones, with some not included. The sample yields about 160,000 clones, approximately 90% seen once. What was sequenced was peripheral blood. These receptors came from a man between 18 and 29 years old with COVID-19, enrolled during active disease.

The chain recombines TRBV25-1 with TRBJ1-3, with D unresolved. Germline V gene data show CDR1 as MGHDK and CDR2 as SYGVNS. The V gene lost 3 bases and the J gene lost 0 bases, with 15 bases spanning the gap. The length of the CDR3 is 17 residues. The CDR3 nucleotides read TGTGCCAGCAGTGAGTCCCGGGAGATTAACTCTGGAAACACCATATATTTT. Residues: CASSESREINSGNTIYF.

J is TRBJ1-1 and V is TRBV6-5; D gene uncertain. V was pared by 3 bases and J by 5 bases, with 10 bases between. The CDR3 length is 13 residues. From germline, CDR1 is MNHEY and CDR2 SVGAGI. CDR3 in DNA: TGTGCCAGCAGTTATGGGAGGGAAACTGAAGCTTTCTTT. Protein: CASSYGRETEAFF.

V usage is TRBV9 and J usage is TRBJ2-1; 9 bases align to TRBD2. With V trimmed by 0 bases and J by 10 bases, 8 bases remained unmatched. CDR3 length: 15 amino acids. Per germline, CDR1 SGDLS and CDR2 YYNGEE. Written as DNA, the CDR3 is TGTGCCAGCAGCGTAGGGCTAGCGGGAAGTGAGGAGCAGTTCTTC. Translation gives CASSVGLAGSEEQFF. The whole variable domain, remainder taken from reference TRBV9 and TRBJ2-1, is DSGVTQTPKHLITATGQRVTLRCSPRSGDLSVYWYQQSLDQGLQFLIQYYNGEERAKGNILERFSAQQFPDLHSELNLSSLELGDSALYFCASSVGLAGSEEQFFGPGTRLTVL.

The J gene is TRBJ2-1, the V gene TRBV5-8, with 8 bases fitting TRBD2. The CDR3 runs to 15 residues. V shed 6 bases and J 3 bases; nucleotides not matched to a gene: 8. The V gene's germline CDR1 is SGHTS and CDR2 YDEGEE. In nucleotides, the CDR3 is TGTGCCAGCACCCCGGCGGGAGGCTACTACAATGAGCAGTTCTTC. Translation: CASTPAGGYYNEQFF.

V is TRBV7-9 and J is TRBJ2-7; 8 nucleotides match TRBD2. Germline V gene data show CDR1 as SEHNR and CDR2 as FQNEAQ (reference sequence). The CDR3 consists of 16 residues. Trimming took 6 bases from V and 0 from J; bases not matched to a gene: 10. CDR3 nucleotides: TGTGCCAGCAGTCAGGCGGGGGGCGCGACCTCCTACGAGCAGTACTTC. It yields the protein CASSQAGGATSYEQYF.

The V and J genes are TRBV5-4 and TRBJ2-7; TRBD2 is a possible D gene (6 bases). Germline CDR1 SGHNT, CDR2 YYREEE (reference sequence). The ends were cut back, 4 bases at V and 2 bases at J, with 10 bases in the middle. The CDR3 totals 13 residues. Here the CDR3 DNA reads TGTGCCAGCAGCCTGGGAGGTCCCTACGAGCAGTACTTC. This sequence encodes CASSLGGPYEQYF.

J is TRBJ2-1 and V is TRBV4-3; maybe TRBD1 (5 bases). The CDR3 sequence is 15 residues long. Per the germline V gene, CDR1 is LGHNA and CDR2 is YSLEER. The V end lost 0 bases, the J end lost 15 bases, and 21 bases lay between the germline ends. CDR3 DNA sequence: TGCGCCAGCAGCCAAGATATAGGTCAGCCGGACAAACTGTTCTTC. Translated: CASSQDIGQPDKLFF.

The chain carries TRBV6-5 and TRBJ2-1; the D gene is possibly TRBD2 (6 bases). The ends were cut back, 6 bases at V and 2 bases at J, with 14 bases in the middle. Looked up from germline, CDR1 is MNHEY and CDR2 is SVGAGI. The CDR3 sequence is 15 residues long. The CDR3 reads CASRGRPPPYNEQFF. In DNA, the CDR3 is TGTGCCAGCAGAGGGAGGCCGCCCCCCTACAATGAGCAGTTCTTC.

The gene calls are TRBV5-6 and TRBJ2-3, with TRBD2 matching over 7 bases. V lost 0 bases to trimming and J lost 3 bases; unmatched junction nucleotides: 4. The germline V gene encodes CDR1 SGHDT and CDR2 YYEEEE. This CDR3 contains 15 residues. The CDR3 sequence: CASSLGGRDTDTQYF. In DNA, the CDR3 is TGTGCCAGCAGCTTGGGCGGGAGAGATACAGATACGCAGTATTTT.

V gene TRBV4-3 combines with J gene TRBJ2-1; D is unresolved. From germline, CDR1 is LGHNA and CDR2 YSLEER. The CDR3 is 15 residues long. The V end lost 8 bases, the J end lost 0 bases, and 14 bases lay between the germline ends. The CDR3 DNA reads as TGCGCCAGCTCCCGAGGTATTAGCTCCTACAATGAGCAGTTCTTC. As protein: CASSRGISSYNEQFF.

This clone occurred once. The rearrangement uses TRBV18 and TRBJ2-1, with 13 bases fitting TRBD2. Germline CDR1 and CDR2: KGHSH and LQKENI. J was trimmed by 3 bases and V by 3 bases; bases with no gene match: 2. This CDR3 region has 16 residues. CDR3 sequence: CASSPWTSGSYNEQFF. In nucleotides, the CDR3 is TGTGCCAGCTCACCTTGGACTAGCGGGAGCTACAATGAGCAGTTCTTC.

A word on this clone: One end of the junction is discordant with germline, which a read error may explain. The CDR3 region has the DNA TGTGCCATCAGAGCAGGGGGCGGGGCTAATGAAAAACTGCTTTTT. Translated: CAIRAGGGANEKLLF. This chain joins TRBV10-3 and TRBJ1-4, with TRBD1 matching over 8 bases. Germline V gene sequence: CDR1 ENHRY, CDR2 SYGVKD. The CDR3 has 15 amino acids.

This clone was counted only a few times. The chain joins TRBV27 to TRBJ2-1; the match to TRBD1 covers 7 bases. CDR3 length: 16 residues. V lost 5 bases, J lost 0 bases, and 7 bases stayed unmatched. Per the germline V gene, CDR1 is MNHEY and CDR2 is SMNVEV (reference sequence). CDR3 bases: TGTGCCAGCAGTAACCCGACAGGGAACTCCTACAATGAGCAGTTCTTC. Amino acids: CASSNPTGNSYNEQFF.

CDR3 sequence (DNA): TGTGCCAGTAGTGAAGTGACGGGGAACACTGAAGCTTTCTTT. Translated: CASSEVTGNTEAFF. The chain couples TRBV19 to TRBJ1-1; unclear D gene. Germline CDR1 is LNHDA and CDR2 is SQIVND (reference sequence). The CDR3 runs 14 residues. V dropped 5 bases and J dropped 1 base, with 11 bases sitting between them.

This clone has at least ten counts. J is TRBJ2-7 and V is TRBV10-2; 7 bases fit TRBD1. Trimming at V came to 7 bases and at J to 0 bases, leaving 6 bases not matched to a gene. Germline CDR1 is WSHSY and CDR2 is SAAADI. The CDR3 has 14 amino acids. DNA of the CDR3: TGCGCCAGCATTATGACAGGGTCCTCCTACGAGCAGTACTTC. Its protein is CASIMTGSSYEQYF.

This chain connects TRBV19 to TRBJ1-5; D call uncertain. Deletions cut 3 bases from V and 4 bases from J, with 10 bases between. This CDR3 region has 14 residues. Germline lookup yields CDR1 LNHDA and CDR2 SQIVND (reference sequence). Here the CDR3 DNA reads TGTGCCAGTAGTATGGGAGTAGAGAATCAGCCCCAGCATTTT. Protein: CASSMGVENQPQHF.

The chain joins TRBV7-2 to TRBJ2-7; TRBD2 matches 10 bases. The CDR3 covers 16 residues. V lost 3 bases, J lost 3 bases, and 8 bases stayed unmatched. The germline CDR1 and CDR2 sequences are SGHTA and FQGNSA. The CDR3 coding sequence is TGTGCCAGCAGCTTGGGGCCTAGCGGGAGTAGCTACGAGCAGTACTTC. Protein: CASSLGPSGSSYEQYF. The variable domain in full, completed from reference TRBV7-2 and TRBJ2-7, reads GAGVSQSPSNKVTEKGKDVELRCDPISGHTALYWYRQSLGQGLEFLIYFQGNSAPDKSGLPSDRFSAERTGGSVSTLTIQRTQQEDSAVYLCASSLGPSGSSYEQYFGPGTRLTVT.

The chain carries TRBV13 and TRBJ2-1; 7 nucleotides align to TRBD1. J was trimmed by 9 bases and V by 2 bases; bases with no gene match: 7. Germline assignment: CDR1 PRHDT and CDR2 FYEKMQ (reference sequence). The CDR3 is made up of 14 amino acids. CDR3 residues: CASSLSGGTSEQFF. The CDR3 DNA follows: TGTGCCAGCAGCTTATCAGGGGGAACTTCTGAGCAGTTCTTC.

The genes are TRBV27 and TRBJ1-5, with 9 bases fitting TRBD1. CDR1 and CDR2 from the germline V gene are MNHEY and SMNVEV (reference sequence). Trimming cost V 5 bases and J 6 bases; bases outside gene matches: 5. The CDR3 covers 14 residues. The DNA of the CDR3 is TGTGCCAGCAGTCCGGGACAGGGAATTCAGCCCCAGCATTTT. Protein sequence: CASSPGQGIQPQHF.

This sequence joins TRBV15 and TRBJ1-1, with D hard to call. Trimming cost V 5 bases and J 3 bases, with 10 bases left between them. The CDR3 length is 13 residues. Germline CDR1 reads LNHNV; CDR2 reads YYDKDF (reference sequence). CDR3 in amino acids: CATSPRSDTEAFF. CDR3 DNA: TGTGCCACCAGCCCTCGGTCGGACACTGAAGCTTTCTTT.

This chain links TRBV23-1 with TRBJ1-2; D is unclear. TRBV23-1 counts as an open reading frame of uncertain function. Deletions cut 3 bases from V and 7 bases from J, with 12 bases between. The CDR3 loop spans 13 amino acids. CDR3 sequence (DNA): TGCGCCAGCAGTCATCAAGAGCACGGTGGCTACACCTTC. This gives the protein CASSHQEHGGYTF.

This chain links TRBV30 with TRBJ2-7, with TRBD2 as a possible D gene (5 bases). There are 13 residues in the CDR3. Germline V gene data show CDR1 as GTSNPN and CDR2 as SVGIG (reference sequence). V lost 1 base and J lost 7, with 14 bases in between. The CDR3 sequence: CAWSGGSWMEQYF. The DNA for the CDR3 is TGTGCCTGGAGTGGAGGGTCCTGGATGGAGCAGTACTTC.

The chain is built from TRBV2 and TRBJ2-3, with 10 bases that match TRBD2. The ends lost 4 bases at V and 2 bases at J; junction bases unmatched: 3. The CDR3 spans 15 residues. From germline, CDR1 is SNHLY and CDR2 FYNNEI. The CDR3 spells CASSGTSGHTDTQYF. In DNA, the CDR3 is TGTGCCAGCAGTGGGACTAGCGGCCACACAGATACGCAGTATTTT.

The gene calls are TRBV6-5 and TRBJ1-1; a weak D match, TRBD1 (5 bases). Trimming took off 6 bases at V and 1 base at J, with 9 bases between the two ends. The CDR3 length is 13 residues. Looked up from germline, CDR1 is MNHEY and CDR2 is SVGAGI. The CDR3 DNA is TGTGCCAGCAGCCGCGACAGGAACACTGAAGCTTTCTTT. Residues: CASSRDRNTEAFF.

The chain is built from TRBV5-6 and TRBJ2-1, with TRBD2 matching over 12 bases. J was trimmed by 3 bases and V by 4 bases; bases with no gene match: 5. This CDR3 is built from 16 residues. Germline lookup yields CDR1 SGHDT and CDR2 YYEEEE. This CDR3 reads CASSTGTSGFYNEQFF. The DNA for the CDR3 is TGTGCCAGCAGCACTGGGACTAGCGGGTTCTACAATGAGCAGTTCTTC.

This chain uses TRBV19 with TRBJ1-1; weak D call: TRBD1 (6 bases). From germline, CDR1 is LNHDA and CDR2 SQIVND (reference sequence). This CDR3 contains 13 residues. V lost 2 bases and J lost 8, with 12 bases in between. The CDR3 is CASSIPGEGEAFF. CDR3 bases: TGTGCCAGTAGTATACCAGGGGAAGGGGAAGCTTTCTTT. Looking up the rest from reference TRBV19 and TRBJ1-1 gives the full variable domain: DGGITQSPKYLFRKEGQNVTLSCEQNLNHDAMYWYRQDPGQGLRLIYYSQIVNDFQKGDIAEGYSVSREKKESFPLTVTSAQKNPTAFYLCASSIPGEGEAFFGQGTRLTVV.

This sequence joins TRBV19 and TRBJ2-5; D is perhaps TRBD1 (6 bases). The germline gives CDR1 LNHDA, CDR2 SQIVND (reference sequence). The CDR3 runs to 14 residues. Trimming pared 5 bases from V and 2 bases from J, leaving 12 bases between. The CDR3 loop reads CASSQQGGQETQYF. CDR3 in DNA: TGTGCCAGTAGTCAACAGGGCGGACAAGAGACCCAGTACTTC. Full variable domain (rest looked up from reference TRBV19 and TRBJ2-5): DGGITQSPKYLFRKEGQNVTLSCEQNLNHDAMYWYRQDPGQGLRLIYYSQIVNDFQKGDIAEGYSVSREKKESFPLTVTSAQKNPTAFYLCASSQQGGQETQYFGPGTRLLVL.

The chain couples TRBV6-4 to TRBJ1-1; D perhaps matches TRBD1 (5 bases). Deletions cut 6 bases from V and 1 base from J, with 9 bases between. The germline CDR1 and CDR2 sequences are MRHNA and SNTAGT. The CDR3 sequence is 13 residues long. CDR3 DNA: TGTGCCAGCAGCCAAACAGGGAACACTGAAGCTTTCTTT. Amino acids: CASSQTGNTEAFF.

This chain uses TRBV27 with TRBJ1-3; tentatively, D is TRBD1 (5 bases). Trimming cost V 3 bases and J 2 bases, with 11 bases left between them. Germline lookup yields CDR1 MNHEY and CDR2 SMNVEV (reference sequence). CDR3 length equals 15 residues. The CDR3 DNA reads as TGTGCCAGCAGTTTTGCAGGGACTCCTGGAAACACCATATATTTT. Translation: CASSFAGTPGNTIYF.